What follows describes a single TCR beta chain. This sample was taken from a study of blood T cells in healthy people across ages. CDR1 and CDR2 from the germline V gene are DFQATT and SNEGSKA (reference sequence). There are 14 residues in the CDR3. Together with a sample-barcoded 5' primer, a J-beta primer mix was included in a second PCR lasting roughly 6 to 12 cycles. TCRdb re-analysed the 5' RACE reads in MiXCR, keeping a single row per CDR3 protein. The table shows about 700,000 distinct CDR3 sequences, with about 34% occurring only once. The V gene is TRBV20-1, the J gene TRBJ2-5; D possibly matches TRBD1 or TRBD2 (6 bases each). Judging by the DNA end, TRBJ2-7 fits better; the J call may be wrong. This TCR was recovered from a woman aged 80 or over in good health. Sequencing used blood. The CDR3 bases are TGCAGTGCTAGAGAAGGAGGGGGTATCTACGAGCAGTACTTC. This gives the protein CSAREGGGIYEQYF.